The next 12 T cell receptor beta chains were all read from a single sample in a study of blood T cells in healthy people across ages. A sample-barcoded 5' primer and a J-beta primer mix were used in a second PCR of roughly 7 to 12 cycles. One entry per CDR3 protein, called by TCRdb with MiXCR from the 5' RACE reads. The repertoire consists of 1.5 million to 2 million distinct CDR3 sequences, with around 50% occurring once and the leading ten covering around 2.1%. Sequenced: blood. These receptors came from a woman aged 40 to 50 in good health.

This rearrangement joins TRBV5-1 to TRBJ2-1, with D tentatively TRBD1 or TRBD2 (6 bases each). V shed 4 bases and J shed 6 bases, with 14 bases lying between them. The CDR3 is made up of 14 amino acids. Germline CDR1 is SGHRS and CDR2 is YFSETQ. This CDR3 reads CASSPEGELNEQFF. The CDR3 nucleotides are TGCGCCAGCAGCCCGGAGGGGGAACTCAATGAGCAGTTCTTC.

The chain has TRBV5-1 and TRBJ2-5, with 9 bases fitting TRBD2. Germline loops: CDR1 SGHRS, CDR2 YFSETQ. This CDR3 has 16 amino acids. V lost 4 bases to trimming and J lost 11 bases; unmatched junction nucleotides: 18. The CDR3 nucleotides read TGCGCCAGCAGCCCACCTTCGGGGCGGGGGGGGTATGAGCAGTACTTC. The encoded protein is CASSPPSGRGGYEQYF.

The sample holds a few counts of this clonotype. The chain employs TRBV11-2 and TRBJ2-5, with TRBD1 as a possible D gene (5 bases). CDR1 and CDR2 from the germline V gene are SGHAT and FQNNGV. This CDR3 contains 15 residues. Trimming took off 2 bases at V and 1 base at J, with 11 bases between the two ends. The CDR3 DNA follows: TGTGCCAGCAGCTTAAGGGGCTACAGCCAAGAGACCCAGTACTTC. It yields the protein CASSLRGYSQETQYF.

The gene calls are TRBV12-3 or TRBV12-4 and TRBJ2-1, with D possibly matching TRBD1 (6 bases). This CDR3 has 13 residues. Trimming removed 3 bases at V and 8 bases at J, with 11 bases between. CDR3 nucleotides: TGTGCCAGCAGTTTCTCCAGGGGCGATGAGCAGTTCTTC. Its translation is CASSFSRGDEQFF.

V usage is TRBV7-9 and J usage is TRBJ2-1; 14 bases align to TRBD2. J was trimmed by 7 bases and V by 2 bases; bases with no gene match: 4. CDR3 length: 16 residues. Germline V gene data show CDR1 as SEHNR and CDR2 as FQNEAQ (reference sequence). The CDR3 sequence is CASSLWGLAGENEQFF. In nucleotides, the CDR3 is TGTGCCAGCAGCTTATGGGGACTAGCGGGGGAGAATGAGCAGTTCTTC.

This clonotype occurred a few times. The chain carries TRBV4-2 and TRBJ1-2; D is undetermined. V lost 1 base, J lost 2 bases, and 14 bases lay in between. The CDR3 contains 16 residues. Germline V lookup: CDR1 LGHNA, CDR2 YNFKEQ. Here the CDR3 DNA reads TGTGCCAGCAGCCAAGCTCAGGTGGCGGTCAACTATGGCTACACCTTC. It yields the protein CASSQAQVAVNYGYTF.

The table lists this clonotype with a count of one. The genes are TRBV27 and TRBJ2-3, with D tentatively TRBD1 (6 bases). This CDR3 is 16 amino acids long. Between the trimmed V and J ends, which lost 4 bases and 0 bases, there was a span of 14 bases. Germline V CDR1 and CDR2: MNHEY, SMNVEV (reference sequence). The CDR3 reads CASSWGPSPSTDTQYF. The DNA for the CDR3 is TGTGCCAGCAGTTGGGGGCCCAGTCCTAGCACAGATACGCAGTATTTT.

This sequence joins TRBV10-3 and TRBJ2-5; TRBD1 matches at 8 bases. J was trimmed by 1 base and V by 10 bases; bases with no gene match: 11. Per germline, CDR1 ENHRY and CDR2 SYGVKD. The CDR3 spans 15 residues. The CDR3 loop reads CATKAGTGPQETQYF. The DNA for the CDR3 is TGTGCCACAAAGGCCGGGACAGGTCCCCAAGAGACCCAGTACTTC.

This clonotype was seen only a few times. The chain combines TRBV5-6 with TRBJ1-2; D unclear. CDR1 and CDR2 (germline): SGHDT, YYEEEE. V lost 0 bases and J lost 1, with 10 bases in between. The CDR3 covers 15 residues. This CDR3 is CASSLGDSVNYGYTF. The CDR3 DNA reads TGTGCCAGCAGCTTGGGAGACTCCGTTAACTATGGCTACACCTTC.

The chain has TRBV18 and TRBJ1-2; no clear D gene. The length of the CDR3 is 14 residues. Per germline, CDR1 KGHSH and CDR2 LQKENI. Trimming stripped 2 bases from V and 4 bases from J, with 11 bases between. CDR3 bases: TGTGCCAGCTCACCAAATAGAGGATCCTATGGCTACACCTTC. Its protein is CASSPNRGSYGYTF. Variable domain in full (rest from reference TRBV18 and TRBJ1-2): NAGVMQNPRHLVRRRGQEARLRCSPMKGHSHVYWYRQLPEEGLKFMVYLQKENIIDESGMPKERFSAEFPKEGPSILRIQQVVRGDSAAYFCASSPNRGSYGYTFGSGTRLTVV.

Comment on this clonotype: The junction departs from the called germline gene at one end, perhaps through a read error. This chain joins TRBV7-8 and TRBJ2-3; weak D call: TRBD1 (6 bases). CDR1 SGHVS and CDR2 FQNEAQ come from the germline V gene. The CDR3 sequence is 15 residues long. The CDR3 here is CASSLGQAGTATQYF. The CDR3 nucleotides read TGTGCCAGCAGCTTAGGACAGGCCGGCACAGCTACGCAGTATTTT.

This clonotype was seen more than once but under ten times. The chain couples TRBV7-2 to TRBJ1-2; the match to TRBD1 covers 7 bases. There are 15 residues in the CDR3. V was pared by 1 base and J by 3 bases, with 5 bases of the junction left unmatched. Germline V gene lookup returns CDR1 SGHTA and CDR2 FQGNSA. The CDR3, as DNA: TGTGCCAGCAGCTTAGTCACAGGGGACTACTATGGCTACACCTTC. Translated: CASSLVTGDYYGYTF.